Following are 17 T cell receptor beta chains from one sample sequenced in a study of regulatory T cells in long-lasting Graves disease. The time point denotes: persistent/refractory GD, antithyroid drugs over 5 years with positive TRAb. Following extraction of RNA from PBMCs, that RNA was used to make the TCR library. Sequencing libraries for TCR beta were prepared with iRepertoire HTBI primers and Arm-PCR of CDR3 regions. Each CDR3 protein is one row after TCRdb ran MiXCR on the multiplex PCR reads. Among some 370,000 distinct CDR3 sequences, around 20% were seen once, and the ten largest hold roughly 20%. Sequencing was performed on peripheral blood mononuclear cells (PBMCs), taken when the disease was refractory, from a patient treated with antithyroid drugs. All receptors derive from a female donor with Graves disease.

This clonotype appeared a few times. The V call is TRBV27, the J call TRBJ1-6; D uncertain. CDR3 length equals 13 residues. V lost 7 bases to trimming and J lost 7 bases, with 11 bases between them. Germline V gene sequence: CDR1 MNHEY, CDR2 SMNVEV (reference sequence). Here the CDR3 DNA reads TGTGCCAGCACCCCGAGTGGGAATTCACCCCTCCACTTT. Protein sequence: CASTPSGNSPLHF.

The CDR3 bases are TGTGCCAGCAGCTTAGGGCCCAGAAACACCATATATTTT. Translated, it gives CASSLGPRNTIYF. The chain couples TRBV11-2 to TRBJ1-3, with unresolved D. Germline assignment: CDR1 SGHAT and CDR2 FQNNGV. The CDR3 loop spans 13 amino acids. V dropped 1 base and J dropped 5 bases, with 6 bases sitting between them.

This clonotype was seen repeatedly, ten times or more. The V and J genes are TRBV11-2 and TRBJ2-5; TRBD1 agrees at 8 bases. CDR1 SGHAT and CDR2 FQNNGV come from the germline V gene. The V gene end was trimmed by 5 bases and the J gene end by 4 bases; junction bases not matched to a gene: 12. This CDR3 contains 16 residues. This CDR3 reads CASSPGQGLPRETQYF. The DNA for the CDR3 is TGTGCCAGCAGCCCTGGACAGGGACTTCCCCGAGAGACCCAGTACTTC.

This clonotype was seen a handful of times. CDR3 amino acids: CASSYSTGGGSPKNIQYF. CDR3 bases: TGTGCCAGCAGTTACTCCACAGGAGGCGGGTCGCCCAAAAACATTCAGTACTTC. This chain joins TRBV6-2 or TRBV6-3 and TRBJ2-4; D possibly matches TRBD1 or TRBD2 (5 bases each). The CDR3 is 18 amino acids. Trimming cost V 0 bases and J 2 bases, with 17 bases left between them. Germline CDR1 reads MNHEY; CDR2 reads SVGEGT.

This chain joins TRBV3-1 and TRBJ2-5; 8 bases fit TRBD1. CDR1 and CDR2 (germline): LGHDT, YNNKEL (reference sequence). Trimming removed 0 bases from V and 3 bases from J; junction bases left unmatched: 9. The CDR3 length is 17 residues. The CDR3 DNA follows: TGTGCCAGCAGCCAAGATCGTTGGGGACAGGAAGAAGAGACCCAGTACTTC. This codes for CASSQDRWGQEEETQYF.

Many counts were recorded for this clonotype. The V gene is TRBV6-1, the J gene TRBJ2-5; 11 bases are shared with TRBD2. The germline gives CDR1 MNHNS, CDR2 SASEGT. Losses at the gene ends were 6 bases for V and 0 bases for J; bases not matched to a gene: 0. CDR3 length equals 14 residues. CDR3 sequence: CASRGLADQETQYF. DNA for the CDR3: TGTGCCAGCAGGGGACTAGCGGACCAAGAGACCCAGTACTTC.

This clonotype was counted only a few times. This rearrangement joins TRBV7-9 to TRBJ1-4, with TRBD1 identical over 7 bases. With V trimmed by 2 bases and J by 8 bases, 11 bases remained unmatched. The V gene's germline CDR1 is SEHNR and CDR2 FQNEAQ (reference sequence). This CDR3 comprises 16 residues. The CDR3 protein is CASSLSTGAFGEKLFF. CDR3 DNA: TGTGCCAGCAGCTTATCCACAGGGGCTTTTGGCGAAAAACTGTTTTTT.

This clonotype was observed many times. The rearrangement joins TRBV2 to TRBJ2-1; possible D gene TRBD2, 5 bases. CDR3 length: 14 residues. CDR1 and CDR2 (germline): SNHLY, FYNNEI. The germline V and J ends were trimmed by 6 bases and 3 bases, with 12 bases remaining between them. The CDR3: CASRYSGGYNEQFF. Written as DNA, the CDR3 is TGTGCCAGCAGATACAGCGGAGGCTACAATGAGCAGTTCTTC.

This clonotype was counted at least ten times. The CDR3 sequence: CASSYSEGQPQHF. CDR3 DNA: TGTGCCAGCAGTTACTCGGAAGGTCAGCCCCAGCATTTT. The genes are TRBV6-5 and TRBJ1-5, with D unclear. Germline values: CDR1 MNHEY, CDR2 SVGAGI. Trimming pared 0 bases from V and 6 bases from J, leaving 6 bases between. The CDR3 runs to 13 residues.

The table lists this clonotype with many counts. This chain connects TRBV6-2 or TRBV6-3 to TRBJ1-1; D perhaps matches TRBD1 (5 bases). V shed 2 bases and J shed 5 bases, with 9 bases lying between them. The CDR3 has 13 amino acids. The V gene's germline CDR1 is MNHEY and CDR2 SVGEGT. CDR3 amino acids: CASSYEGLTEAFF. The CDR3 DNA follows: TGTGCCAGCAGTTACGAGGGGTTGACTGAAGCTTTCTTT.

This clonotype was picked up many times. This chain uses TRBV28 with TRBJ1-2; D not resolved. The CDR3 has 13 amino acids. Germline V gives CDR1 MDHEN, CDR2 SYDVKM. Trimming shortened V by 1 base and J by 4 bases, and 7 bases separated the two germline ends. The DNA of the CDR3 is TGTGCCAGCAGTTTATTGGGTGCCTATGGCTACACCTTC. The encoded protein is CASSLLGAYGYTF.

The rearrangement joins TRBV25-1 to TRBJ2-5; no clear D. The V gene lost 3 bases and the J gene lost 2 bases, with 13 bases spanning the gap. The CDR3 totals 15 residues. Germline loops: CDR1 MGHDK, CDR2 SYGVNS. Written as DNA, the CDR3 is TGTGCCAGCAGTGAGACCGGGCGGACGCAAGAGACCCAGTACTTC. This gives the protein CASSETGRTQETQYF. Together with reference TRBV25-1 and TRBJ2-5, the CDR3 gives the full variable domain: EADIYQTPRYLVIGTGKKITLECSQTMGHDKMYWYQQDPGMELHLIHYSYGVNSTEKGDLSSESTVSRIRTEHFPLTLESARPSHTSQYLCASSETGRTQETQYFGPGTRLLVL.

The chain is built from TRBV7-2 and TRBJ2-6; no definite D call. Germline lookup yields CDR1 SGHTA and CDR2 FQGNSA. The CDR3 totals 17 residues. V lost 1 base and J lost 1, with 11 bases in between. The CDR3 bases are TGTGCCAGCAGCTTAGGAGGTGTAGAGTCTGGGGCCAACGTCCTGACTTTC. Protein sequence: CASSLGGVESGANVLTF.

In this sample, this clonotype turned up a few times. The CDR3 loop reads CASSPVSSTNEKLFF. CDR3 nucleotides: TGCGCCAGCAGTCCTGTCAGTTCAACTAATGAAAAACTGTTTTTT. The V gene is TRBV5-1, the J gene TRBJ1-4, with no clear D. This CDR3 region has 15 residues. V dropped 5 bases and J dropped 0 bases, with 11 bases sitting between them. Germline V lookup: CDR1 SGHRS, CDR2 YFSETQ.

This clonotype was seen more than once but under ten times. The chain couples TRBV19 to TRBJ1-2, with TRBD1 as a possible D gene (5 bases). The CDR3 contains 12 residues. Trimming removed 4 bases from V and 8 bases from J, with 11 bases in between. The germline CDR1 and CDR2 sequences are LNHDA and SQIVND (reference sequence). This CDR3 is CASSTQGRGYTF. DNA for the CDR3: TGTGCCAGTAGTACCCAGGGAAGGGGCTACACCTTC.

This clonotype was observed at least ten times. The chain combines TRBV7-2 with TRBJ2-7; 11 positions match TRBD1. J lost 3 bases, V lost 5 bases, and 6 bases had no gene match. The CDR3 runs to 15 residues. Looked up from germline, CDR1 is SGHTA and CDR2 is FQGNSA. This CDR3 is CASSQLGTGGYEQYF. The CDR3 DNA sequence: TGTGCCAGCAGCCAATTGGGGACAGGGGGCTACGAGCAGTACTTC.

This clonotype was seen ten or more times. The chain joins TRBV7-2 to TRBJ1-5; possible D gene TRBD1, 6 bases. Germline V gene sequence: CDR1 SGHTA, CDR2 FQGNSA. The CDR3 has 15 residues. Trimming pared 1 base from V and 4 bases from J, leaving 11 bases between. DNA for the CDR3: TGTGCCAGCAGCTTAGTCCGGCAGGGGAATCAGCCCCAGCATTTT. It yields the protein CASSLVRQGNQPQHF.